The source of this TCR beta chain is a study of shared clonotypes between healthy human individuals (dated by TCRdb to about 2020). About the full investigation: A few men and a couple of women, aged 18 to 49 years, made up the cohort. For each donor, CD4 naive and CD4 memory were each given three plates, CD8 naive was given two plates, and CD8 memory was given one plate. To estimate repertoire size and how much clonotypes are shared between individuals, the study performed deep sequencing of blood TCR repertoires from five healthy adults. To increase sequencing depth and limit assay-specific biases, TCR repertoire library preparation and sequencing were carried out by different laboratories using diverse techniques. Leukapheresis yielded between about 0.8 and 9.5 billion PBMCs per donor.

Regarding this clone: Which antigen it targets is not known. No qualities accompany the bases; no much larger clone lies one base away.

TCR CDR3 regions were amplified from genomic DNA by multiplex PCR using the deep immunoSEQ assay. Genomic DNA extracted from each cell subset was distributed evenly over all wells of several immunoSEQ 96-well plates, and each plate served as one replicate. For sorted subsets, about 200 ng genomic DNA, equal to approximately 30,000 T cell genomes, was loaded into each replicate PCR. Purified libraries were quantified with a Qubit 3.0 fluorometer, sized on a Bioanalyzer 2100, and re-quantified with the KAPA Library Quantification kit. Each immunoSEQ 96-well plate was sequenced on its own single-read 150-cycle Illumina NextSeq 550 flow cell. The authors' pipeline ran thus. The immunoSEQ output contained only junctional sequences without quality scores, so filtering could not match that applied to full-length reads. Sequences were annotated with PyIR, a Python wrapper for IgBLAST v1.9, and V/J genes and CDR3 were assigned using IMGT germline references. Any read was removed if the V/J assignment was weak (E-value above 1e-6), the CDR3 was missing, or the read contained stop codons, out-of-frame junctions, or ambiguous translated residues. V3J clonotypes were defined as sequences sharing an identical inferred V gene, J gene, and CDR3 amino acid sequence. To compute the percentage overlap between repertoires, the number of shared unique clonotypes was divided by the size of the smaller repertoire. RTK rarefaction, the Chao1 estimator, and Recon v2.1 estimates of unobserved clonotypes were used to assess repertoire richness. Generation probabilities for all TCRbeta clonotypes obtained by the gDNA method from a handful of donors were computed using OLGA. TCRdb mirrors the immuneACCESS table, restricted to in-frame sequences. Some clones are absent from its copies; in checked studies, under half trace to an unresolved V gene, and the reason for the others is unknown. V and J calls and clone size are those listed in that table; D and trimming were worked out from the DNA. For this sample the table gives 750,000 to 1,000,000 clones, of which about 92% were detected only once. Approximately 25% of the sample is in the top ten clones.

For the CD8 naive samples, CD45RO-negative cells were positively selected for CCR7, yielding a CD45RA+CCR7+ population from which TemRA cells were excluded. The donors were healthy, HIV-negative adults who had no recently reported acute infections or vaccinations. All donors were Caucasian adults living in Nashville, Tennessee, USA. Blood was obtained by leukapheresis, after which PBMCs were separated by Ficoll-Histopaque density gradient centrifugation and cryopreserved in liquid nitrogen vapor phase. Purity and quantity of every magnetically sorted T cell population were checked by analytical flow cytometry. Each sorted fraction had its genomic DNA isolated and then quantified by UV absorbance on a Nanodrop 2000c. CDR1 and CDR2, looked up from the germline V gene, are MDHEN and SYDVKM. V loses 5 bases of germline sequence and J loses 2 bases, and the interval between the two ends is 15 bases. Reading from cysteine to phenylalanine, the CDR3 counts 15 amino acids. Here the CDR3 DNA is all that survives: 45 bases in frame from base 1.

General study outcomes and caveats: Incomplete sequencing was indicated by rarefaction of sorted-subset datasets, despite the large sequencing depth. Because the study included a small number of donors, the genetic and exposure-history diversity represented was limited. Based on pairwise subsampling, the degree of clonotype sharing among donors was expected to be affected by sequencing depth. When four donors were compared, the shared fraction of clonotypes was around 5.1% for naive CD4, about 4% for naive CD8, 2% to 2.5% for memory CD4, and approximately 0.4% for memory CD8. Estimated clonotype richness was generally larger for naive than for memory subsets. Sampling was restricted to blood, and TCR repertoires in tissue are likely to differ from TCR repertoires in blood. Higher generation probabilities were observed for clonotypes shared by all four sorted-subset donors than for non-shared clonotypes.

The source is a man aged 25 to 40 in good health. What was sequenced was naive CD8+ T cells sorted from blood. Per the publication, the cell subset or site label means: CD45RA+CCR7+. The chain was built from TRBV28 and TRBJ1-1, with no confidently assigned D gene. The CDR3 here reads CASSPRFEVNTEAFF. The nucleotide sequence reads as follows: TGTGCCAGCAGTCCCCGATTCGAAGTTAACACTGAAGCTTTCTTT.